The 7 T cell receptor beta chains in this list originate from one sample, sequenced in a study of identical twins. TCRdb re-derived calls from the 5' RACE reads in MiXCR, one entry per CDR3 protein. Of more than 1.5 million distinct CDR3 sequences listed, about 30% are singletons. Specimen: cord blood. These TCRs come from a newborn girl in good health.

The gene calls are TRBV20-1 and TRBJ2-7; D is unclear. Trimming pared 5 bases from V and 7 bases from J, leaving 15 bases between. This CDR3 region has 12 residues. Looked up from germline, CDR1 is DFQATT and CDR2 is SNEGSKA (reference sequence). CDR3: CSAPLESGEQYF. The CDR3 nucleotides are TGCAGTGCTCCCTTAGAGTCCGGGGAGCAGTACTTC.

The sample holds one count of this clonotype. This chain connects TRBV5-1 to TRBJ2-2, with D tentatively TRBD1 (6 bases). The ends were cut back, 2 bases at V and 5 bases at J, with 19 bases in the middle. Germline CDR1 and CDR2: SGHRS and YFSETQ. The CDR3 sequence is 17 residues long. CDR3 bases: TGCGCCAGCAGCTTCCTAACTAATACTAGGGGGACCGGGGAGCTGTTTTTT. The encoded protein is CASSFLTNTRGTGELFF.

This chain uses TRBV5-6 with TRBJ2-4; the match to TRBD2 covers 9 bases. The CDR3 is made up of 15 amino acids. After removal of 4 bases from V and 13 bases from J, the junction contained 15 bases not matched to a gene. Germline-derived CDR1 and CDR2 are SGHDT and YYEEEE. The CDR3 DNA sequence: TGTGCCAGCAGCCACTTAGCGGGAGTAGGGAGTGAGCAGTACTTC. This encodes CASSHLAGVGSEQYF.

The rearrangement links TRBV15 to TRBJ2-1; D gene unclear. The CDR3 is 15 amino acids. CDR1 and CDR2 from the germline V gene are LNHNV and YYDKDF (reference sequence). V was trimmed by 4 bases and J by 3 bases, leaving 13 bases between them. The CDR3 protein is CATSKVGSGYNEQFF. The CDR3 bases are TGTGCCACCAGCAAGGTGGGGTCAGGCTACAATGAGCAGTTCTTC. Drawing the rest from reference TRBV15 and TRBJ2-1, the complete variable domain is DAMVIQNPRYQVTQFGKPVTLSCSQTLNHNVMYWYQQKSSQAPKLLFHYYDKDFNNEADTPDNFQSRRPNTSFCFLDIRSPGLGDTAMYLCATSKVGSGYNEQFFGPGTRLTVL.

The table lists this clonotype with a few counts. The V gene is TRBV3-1, the J gene TRBJ1-1, with D uncertain. The CDR3 runs 13 residues. CDR1 and CDR2 (germline): LGHDT, YNNKEL (reference sequence). Trimming took off 2 bases at V and 1 base at J, with 5 bases between the two ends. CDR3 bases: TGTGCCAGCAGCCAATTGAGGAACACTGAAGCTTTCTTT. Encoded protein: CASSQLRNTEAFF.

The chain links TRBV11-2 to TRBJ2-3, with TRBD2 matching 11 bases. The CDR3 extends over 14 amino acids. J gave up 7 bases and V 5 bases, and 5 bases lay outside the gene matches. The germline V gene has CDR1 SGHAT and CDR2 FQNNGV. CDR3 residues: CASSPTSGGNTQYF. Here the CDR3 DNA reads TGTGCCAGCAGCCCCACTAGCGGGGGTAATACGCAGTATTTT. Drawing the rest from reference TRBV11-2 and TRBJ2-3, the complete variable domain is EAGVAQSPRYKIIEKRQSVAFWCNPISGHATLYWYQQILGQGPKLLIQFQNNGVVDDSQLPKDRFSAERLKGVDSTLKIQPAKLEDSAVYLCASSPTSGGNTQYFGPGTRLTVL.

This clonotype appeared many times. V and J are TRBV5-1 and TRBJ1-1, with TRBD1 matching over 7 bases. The CDR3 consists of 14 residues. The V gene end was trimmed by 4 bases and the J gene end by 0 bases; junction bases not matched to a gene: 3. Germline V gene sequence: CDR1 SGHRS, CDR2 YFSETQ. The CDR3 sequence is CASSQGQMNTEAFF. The CDR3 DNA follows: TGCGCCAGCAGCCAGGGACAGATGAACACTGAAGCTTTCTTT.